Each of the 28 T cell receptor beta chains below was sequenced from the same sample in a study of breast tumors, draining lymph nodes, adjacent tissues. MiXCR, applied by TCRdb to the multiplex PCR reads, yields one record per CDR3 protein. The table has approximately 130,000 distinct CDR3 sequences, over 20% seen once; the top ten hold 2% to 2.5%. Breast cancer patients provided tissue from their axillary draining lymph nodes. Sequences were obtained from axillary lymph node tissue. These receptor sequences come from a female donor with breast cancer. Some clones in this sample may be carry-over from other donors' samples.

This clonotype was seen a handful of times. One end of the junction fails to match germline, which may point to a read error. This chain uses TRBV7-9 with TRBJ2-3; 7 bases align to TRBD2. CDR1 and CDR2 from the germline V gene are SEHNR and FQNEAQ (reference sequence). The CDR3 is 18 amino acids. CDR3 DNA sequence: TGTGCCAGCATCCCCGGGACTACATTTCCGACGAGCACAGATACGCGGTATTTT. It codes for CASIPGTTFPTSTDTRYF.

Comment on this clonotype: The conserved closing phenylalanine or tryptophan is absent in this CDR3, likely reflecting a read error. V gene TRBV25-1 combines with J gene TRBJ1-2; D gene unclear. CDR1 is MGHDK and CDR2 is SYGVNS in the germline V gene. V lost 5 bases to trimming and J lost 7 bases, with 11 bases between them. The CDR3 contains 12 residues. The CDR3 DNA follows: TGTGCCAGCAGTCCCGGGGTTTTTGGCTACACCTTA. Amino acids: CASSPGVFGYTL.

This clonotype showed up just a few times. V gene TRBV6-1 combines with J gene TRBJ2-7, with 8 nucleotides matching TRBD2. Trimming cost V 6 bases and J 7 bases; bases outside gene matches: 11. Germline CDR1 MNHNS, CDR2 SASEGT. The CDR3 spans 14 residues. Here the CDR3 reads CASRNKPGGGEQYF. CDR3 nucleotides: TGTGCCAGCAGGAACAAACCGGGGGGGGGGGAGCAGTACTTC.

To note about this clonotype: A much larger clone differs by one base, so this may be a read error. This chain connects TRBV19 to TRBJ2-5; TRBD2 is a possible D gene (6 bases). This CDR3 has 13 residues. The germline gives CDR1 LNHDA, CDR2 SQIVND (reference sequence). CDR3 protein: CASSTLASETRYF. The DNA of the CDR3 is TGTGCCAGTAGCACACTAGCCTCAGAGACCCGGTACTTC.

The chain couples TRBV19 to TRBJ2-3, with a weak D call TRBD1 (7 bases). Per the germline V gene, CDR1 is LNHDA and CDR2 is SQIVND (reference sequence). This CDR3 is built from 14 residues. The V and J ends lost 5 bases and 5 bases respectively, with 14 bases between them. CDR3 loop: CASSRGTVIDTQYF. CDR3 DNA sequence: TGTGCCAGTAGTCGGGGGACAGTCATAGATACGCAGTATTTT.

The chain carries TRBV27 and TRBJ2-2; D might be TRBD2 (5 bases). CDR1 is MNHEY, CDR2 SMNVEV, per germline (reference sequence). V was cut by 6 bases and J by 1 base, with 15 bases left in between. The CDR3 is 16 residues long. The CDR3 DNA reads as TGTGCCAGCAGACCTACGGGGAGTGGGAACACCGGGGAGCTGTTTTTT. This gives the protein CASRPTGSGNTGELFF.

This clonotype was observed at least ten times. The chain uses TRBV6-6 and TRBJ2-7, with D possibly matching TRBD2 (5 bases). With 1 base removed from V and 4 bases from J, the gap between germline ends came to 14 bases. Germline V gives CDR1 MNHNY, CDR2 SVGAGI (reference sequence). CDR3 length: 15 residues. The CDR3 reads CASSYLVGEGYEQYF. The CDR3 DNA reads as TGTGCCAGCAGTTACTTAGTGGGAGAAGGGTACGAGCAGTACTTC.

This clonotype occurred many times. The chain couples TRBV6-6 to TRBJ2-7; the D is unclear. The length of the CDR3 is 14 residues. The V and J ends lost 5 bases and 0 bases respectively, with 11 bases between them. Germline assignment: CDR1 MNHNY and CDR2 SVGAGI (reference sequence). DNA for the CDR3: TGTGCCAGCAGTCCCCCCGGTCGCTCCTACGAGCAGTACTTC. Translating it yields CASSPPGRSYEQYF.

Ten or more counts support this clonotype. V usage is TRBV15 and J usage is TRBJ2-3; 7 bases agree with TRBD2. CDR3 size: 20 residues. With V trimmed by 0 bases and J by 0 bases, 15 bases remained unmatched. Per germline, CDR1 LNHNV and CDR2 YYDKDF (reference sequence). The CDR3 DNA sequence: TGTGCCACCAGCAGAGATACCCGTAAATTCGCTAGCGGAAGCACAGATACGCAGTATTTT. Translated: CATSRDTRKFASGSTDTQYF.

This clonotype was recorded a few times. The chain recombines TRBV28 with TRBJ1-5, with TRBD1 identical over 7 bases. The CDR3 contains 14 residues. Germline assignment: CDR1 MDHEN and CDR2 SYDVKM. Germline trimming cut 5 bases from V and 5 bases from J; bases unmatched to any gene: 6. CDR3 loop: CASSPPGQYQPQHF. The CDR3 DNA reads TGTGCCAGCAGTCCTCCGGGACAGTATCAGCCCCAGCATTTT.

This clonotype was seen ten or more times. The rearrangement links TRBV5-1 to TRBJ1-4; D call uncertain. CDR1 is SGHRS, CDR2 YFSETQ, per germline. The length of the CDR3 is 16 residues. V was trimmed by 4 bases and J by 6 bases, leaving 19 bases between them. The CDR3 loop is CASSPSVGQVHEKLFF. The CDR3 nucleotides are TGCGCCAGCAGCCCCTCTGTTGGTCAGGTTCATGAAAAACTGTTTTTT.

This clonotype was detected ten times or more. The V call is TRBV29-1, the J call TRBJ2-5, with TRBD1 as a possible D gene (6 bases). This CDR3 is built from 13 residues. Germline loops: CDR1 SQVTM, CDR2 ANQGSEA. V lost 2 bases and J lost 5, with 12 bases in between. DNA for the CDR3: TGCAGCGTTGAACCACAGGGAATGGAGACCCAGTACTTC. It codes for CSVEPQGMETQYF. Together with reference TRBV29-1 and TRBJ2-5, the CDR3 gives the full variable domain: SAVISQKPSRDICQRGTSLTIQCQVDSQVTMMFWYRQQPGQSLTLIATANQGSEATYESGFVIDKFPISRPNLTFSTLTVSNMSPEDSSIYLCSVEPQGMETQYFGPGTRLLVL.

Comment on this clonotype: This may come from a read error, since a much larger clone is one base off. The gene calls are TRBV6-5 and TRBJ2-1; a weak D match, TRBD2 (5 bases). The length of the CDR3 is 14 residues. Germline V gene lookup returns CDR1 MNHEY and CDR2 SVGAGI. V was pared by 2 bases and J by 4 bases, with 9 bases between. The CDR3 is CASSYRTGYNEQFF. In nucleotides, the CDR3 is TGTGCCAGCAGTTACAGGACGGGATACAATGAGCAGTTCTTC.

In its sample, this clonotype was seen many times. The gene calls are TRBV2 and TRBJ2-1, with no clear D. Germline CDR1 is SNHLY and CDR2 is FYNNEI. Trimming pared 7 bases from V and 15 bases from J, leaving 13 bases between. This CDR3 region has 10 residues. The CDR3 DNA reads as TGTGCCAGCACCGAATTTACTTTGTTCTTC. Amino acids: CASTEFTLFF.

For this clonotype: This clone may be a read error of a much larger clone one base away. This chain joins TRBV6-5 and TRBJ2-5, with a tentative D call TRBD1 (6 bases). The CDR3 covers 14 residues. Germline assignment: CDR1 MNHEY and CDR2 SVGAGI. The CDR3: CASRLGTNQEAQYF. The CDR3, as DNA: TGTGCCAGCAGGCTCGGGACAAATCAAGAGGCCCAGTACTTC.

This clonotype appeared a few times. The genes are TRBV28 and TRBJ2-3; perhaps TRBD2 as D (5 bases). CDR3 length: 15 residues. In germline, CDR1 is MDHEN, CDR2 SYDVKM. The V gene lost 7 bases and the J gene lost 3 bases, with 17 bases spanning the gap. The CDR3 spells CASISWRASTDTQYF. The CDR3 DNA reads TGTGCCAGCATCTCTTGGCGGGCGAGTACAGATACGCAGTATTTT.

Comment on this clonotype: Being one base from a much bigger clone, this may be a read error. The chain combines TRBV7-9 with TRBJ1-2; 8 positions match TRBD1. CDR1 is SEHNR, CDR2 FQNEAQ, per germline (reference sequence). The CDR3 has 15 amino acids. Written as DNA, the CDR3 is TGTGCCCGCAGCTTAGCCCGGACAGGGTCGGGTGGCTACACCTTC. It translates to CARSLARTGSGGYTF.

This clonotype has only a few counts. It may be a read error: a sequence one base away is much more abundant. A read error is likely, as this CDR3 ends without the conserved phenylalanine or tryptophan. The rearrangement uses TRBV6-1 and TRBJ2-7; D not certain. Germline CDR1 and CDR2: MNHNS and SASEGT. CDR3 length: 16 residues. V was shortened by 3 bases and J by 5 bases, with 20 bases between the two germline ends. The CDR3 sequence is CASSDRHTATTNEQYL. CDR3 sequence (DNA): TGTGCCAGCAGTGACCGCCACACGGCCACTACGAACGAGCAGTACCTC.

This clonotype has ten or more counts. The rearrangement joins TRBV6-5 to TRBJ1-3; D might be TRBD1 (6 bases). V was clipped by 0 bases and J by 1 base, with 7 bases between them. The CDR3 runs 15 residues. CDR1 is MNHEY and CDR2 is SVGAGI in the germline V gene. CDR3 sequence reads: CASSYSGGSGNTIYF. CDR3 coding DNA: TGTGCCAGCAGTTACTCAGGGGGGTCTGGAAACACCATATATTTT.

Points on this clonotype: Possible read error: a much larger clone is one base away. This is likely a read error, given that the CDR3 carries no conserved phenylalanine or tryptophan at its end. The genes are TRBV7-8 and TRBJ1-2; TRBD1 might be the D (6 bases). There are 14 residues in the CDR3. Between the trimmed V and J ends, which lost 3 bases and 0 bases, there was a span of 8 bases. CDR1 is SGHVS, CDR2 FQNEAQ, per germline. The chain's CDR3 is CASSFGQTNYGYTL. Here the CDR3 DNA reads TGTGCCAGCAGCTTTGGACAGACTAACTATGGCTACACCCTC.

This clonotype was seen many times. V usage is TRBV5-8 and J usage is TRBJ2-1, with TRBD2 matching 15 bases. Germline V gene data show CDR1 as SGHTS and CDR2 as YDEGEE. The CDR3 sequence is 17 residues long. Unmatched junction bases numbered 7, after V lost 0 bases and J lost 9 bases. The CDR3 sequence is CASSLGGTSGRIGEQFF. The CDR3, as DNA: TGTGCCAGCAGCTTGGGGGGGACTAGCGGGAGGATTGGTGAGCAGTTCTTC.

A few counts support this clonotype. One base away lies a much larger clone, so this may be a sequencing read error. The V call is TRBV6-5, the J call TRBJ2-3, with D possibly being TRBD1 or TRBD2 (5 bases each). The CDR3 is made up of 13 amino acids. The V gene lost 7 bases and the J gene lost 4 bases, with 12 bases spanning the gap. Germline CDR1 is MNHEY and CDR2 is SVGAGI. CDR3 in amino acids: CASNSGAADTQYF. For the CDR3, the DNA is TGTGCCAGCAACTCCGGGGCGGCAGATACGCAGTATTTT.

This clonotype was picked up many times. The CDR3 here is CSASGGTNNSPLHF. The CDR3 nucleotides are TGCAGTGCTAGTGGGGGTACCAATAATTCACCCCTCCACTTT. V is TRBV20-1 and J is TRBJ1-6; a weak D match, TRBD1 (5 bases). V was cut by 3 bases and J by 5 bases, with 11 bases left in between. The CDR3 has 14 amino acids. From germline, CDR1 is DFQATT and CDR2 SNEGSKA (reference sequence).

As regards this clonotype: This clone may be a read error of a much larger clone one base away. The chain links TRBV27 to TRBJ2-7; D is perhaps TRBD1 or TRBD2 (5 bases each). There are 14 residues in the CDR3. Germline loops: CDR1 MNHEY, CDR2 SMNVEV (reference sequence). Trimming took 2 bases from V and 5 from J, leaving 13 bases between them. The CDR3 DNA reads as TGTGCCAGCAGTTTAGGGGACGCCTTACACGAGCAGTACTTC. Translation: CASSLGDALHEQYF.

As for this clonotype: A read error is possible here, since a much larger clone lies one base away. This likely comes from a read error, as the CDR3 has no conserved phenylalanine or tryptophan at its end. V is TRBV27 and J is TRBJ1-2, with 7 positions matching TRBD1. This CDR3 comprises 13 residues. Trimming cost V 6 bases and J 4 bases; bases outside gene matches: 5. Germline-derived CDR1 and CDR2 are MNHEY and SMNVEV (reference sequence). The CDR3 protein is CASRGDRAYGYTL. As DNA, the CDR3 is TGTGCCAGCAGGGGAGACAGGGCCTATGGCTACACCCTC.

This clonotype came up many times. This chain uses TRBV6-2 or TRBV6-3 with TRBJ1-2; 7 nucleotides align to TRBD1. The CDR3 runs 15 residues. The junction had 9 bases not matched to a gene; V was cut back by 4 bases and J by 4 bases. In germline, CDR1 is MNHEY, CDR2 SVGEGT. CDR3 bases: TGTGCCAGCAGTTCGAACACGGGACAGTTCTATGGCTACACCTTC. Translating it yields CASSSNTGQFYGYTF.

Details on this clonotype: A much larger clone lies a single base off, so this may be a read error. The genes are TRBV4-2 and TRBJ2-2; possibly TRBD2 for D (5 bases). Germline V gene lookup returns CDR1 LGHNA and CDR2 YNFKEQ. V was pared by 0 bases and J by 4 bases, with 12 bases between. The CDR3 consists of 16 residues. The CDR3 region is CASSQELVLSTGELFF. The CDR3 DNA reads as TGTGCCAGCAGCCAAGAACTAGTCCTGAGCACCGGGGAGCTGTTTTTT.

The chain couples TRBV28 to TRBJ2-1, with unresolved D. Germline V gene data show CDR1 as MDHEN and CDR2 as SYDVKM. V was trimmed by 2 bases and J by 9 bases, leaving 14 bases between them. The CDR3 loop spans 14 amino acids. This chain's CDR3 is CASSLVSRNGEQFF. CDR3 DNA: TGTGCCAGCAGTTTAGTGAGTCGGAACGGTGAGCAGTTCTTC. Variable domain in full (rest from reference TRBV28 and TRBJ2-1): DVKVTQSSRYLVKRTGEKVFLECVQDMDHENMFWYRQDPGLGLRLIYFSYDVKMKEKGDIPEGYSVSREKKERFSLILESASTNQTSMYLCASSLVSRNGEQFFGPGTRLTVL.